This TCR beta chain appears in the sequencing data of a study of blood T cells in healthy people across ages. This clonotype has just a few counts. Germline assignment: CDR1 SNHLY and CDR2 FYNNEI. V was cut by 6 bases and J by 5 bases, with 13 bases left in between. The CDR3 spans 14 residues. Primed by a sample-barcoded 5' primer and a J-beta primer mix, a second PCR proceeded for 7 to 11 cycles. The template-switch adaptor was a 5' adaptor with 12 random nucleotides. It tagged each cDNA molecule. Each sample yielded at least 2.5 million CDR3-containing paired-end reads. MiXCR, applied by TCRdb to the 5' RACE reads, yields one record per CDR3 protein. The sample includes fewer than 900,000 distinct CDR3 sequences, 36% of them seen just once. Donation came from healthy Caucasian individuals in Russia who were aged about 6 to 100.

Material for sequencing was blood. This chain connects TRBV2 to TRBJ1-4; no firm D call. This receptor was taken from a man aged 18 to 29 in good health. The CDR3 sequence is CASRGSLLNEKLFF. In DNA, the CDR3 is TGTGCCAGCAGGGGCTCGCTATTGAATGAAAAACTGTTTTTT.